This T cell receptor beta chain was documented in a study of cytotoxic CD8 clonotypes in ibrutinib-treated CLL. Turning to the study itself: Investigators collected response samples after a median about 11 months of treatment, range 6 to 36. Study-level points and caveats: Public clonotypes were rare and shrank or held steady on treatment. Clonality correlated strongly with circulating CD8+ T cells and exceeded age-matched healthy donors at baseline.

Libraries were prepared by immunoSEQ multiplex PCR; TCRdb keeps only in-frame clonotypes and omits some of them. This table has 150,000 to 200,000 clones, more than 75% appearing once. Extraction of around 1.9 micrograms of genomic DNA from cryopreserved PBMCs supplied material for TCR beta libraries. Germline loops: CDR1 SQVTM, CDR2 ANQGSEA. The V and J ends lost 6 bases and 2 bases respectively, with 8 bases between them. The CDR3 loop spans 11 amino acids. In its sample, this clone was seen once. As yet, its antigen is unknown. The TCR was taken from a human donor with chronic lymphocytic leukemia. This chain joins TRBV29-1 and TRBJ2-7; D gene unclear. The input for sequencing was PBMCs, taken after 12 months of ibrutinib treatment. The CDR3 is CSVVYTYEQYF. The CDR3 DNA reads TGCAGCGTCGTGTACACCTACGAGCAGTACTTC.